This TCR beta chain was profiled in a study of CD8+ T cells in alopecia areata. This clone has only a few counts. Between the trimmed V and J ends, which lost 1 base and 7 bases, there was a span of 7 bases. This CDR3 is built from 12 residues. Germline-derived CDR1 and CDR2 are MGHRA and YSYEKL. Treatment meaning: oral pan-JAK inhibitor, 5-10 mg twice daily. Sequencing relied on a cDNA template that was reverse transcribed from extracted RNA. Assay: immunoSEQ multiplex PCR; the TCRdb copy retains only in-frame clones and omits some. The sample has roughly 60,000 clones; around 42% are singletons. This chain connects TRBV4-1 to TRBJ1-2; D ambiguous. This TCR derives from a human donor with alopecia areata. The sample in question was CD8+ T cells sorted from blood, obtained at roughly week 36, from a patient treated with tofacitinib. CDR3 in amino acids: CASSQVWGGYTF. The DNA for the CDR3 is TGCGCCAGCAGCCAAGTGTGGGGTGGCTACACCTTC.